The clone carrying this TCR beta chain is labeled as medium-sized. No antigen is known for it. As for the cDNA, it was generated by 5'RACE with 10-nucleotide random UMIs. TCRdb reprocessed the 5' RACE reads with MiXCR, giving one entry per CDR3 protein. The sample has roughly 34,000 distinct CDR3 sequences, approximately 4.5% seen once; the top ten hold 20% to 25%. The source of the sample is a study of neurological immune-mediated disorders. Study-level results: The study found the most TCR clonal expansion in HTLV-1-associated myelopathy and the least in multiple sclerosis, below healthy controls. None of the CDR3 amino acid sequences found in expanded clones was shared across subjects. This suggests that the TCR-beta repertoires were private in all groups.

Unsorted libraries were generated from 2 million PBMCs. These cells had been stored in RNAlater at -80 C. Germline V gene data show CDR1 as SQVTM and CDR2 as ANQGSEA. The V gene lost 4 bases and the J gene lost 0 bases, with 3 bases spanning the gap. The CDR3 extends over 12 amino acids. This TCR was recovered from a man aged 18-30 years in good health. This sequence joins TRBV29-1 and TRBJ1-4; D remains ambiguous. Sequencing was done on a sample of PBMCs. The CDR3, as DNA: TGCAGCGTTGCTGCAACTAATGAAAAACTGTTTTTT. It translates to CSVAATNEKLFF.